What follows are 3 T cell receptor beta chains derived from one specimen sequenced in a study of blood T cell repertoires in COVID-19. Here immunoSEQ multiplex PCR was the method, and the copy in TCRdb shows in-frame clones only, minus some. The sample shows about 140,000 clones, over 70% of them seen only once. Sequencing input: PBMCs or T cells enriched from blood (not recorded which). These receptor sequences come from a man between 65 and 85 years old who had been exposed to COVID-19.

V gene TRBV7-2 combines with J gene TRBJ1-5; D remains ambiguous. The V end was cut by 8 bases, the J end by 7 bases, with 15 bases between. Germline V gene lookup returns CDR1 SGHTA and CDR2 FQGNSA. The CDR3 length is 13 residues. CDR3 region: CASSQRSGQPQHF. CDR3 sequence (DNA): TGTGCCAGCTCACAAAGAAGCGGCCAGCCCCAGCATTTT.

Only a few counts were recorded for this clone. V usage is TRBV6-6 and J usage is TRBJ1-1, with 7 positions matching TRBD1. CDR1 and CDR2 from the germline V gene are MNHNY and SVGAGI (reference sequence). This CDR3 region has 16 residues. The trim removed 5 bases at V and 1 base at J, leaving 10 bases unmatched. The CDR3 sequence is CASSRTAGQPNTEAFF. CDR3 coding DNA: TGTGCCAGCAGTCGAACCGCGGGACAGCCGAACACTGAAGCTTTCTTT.

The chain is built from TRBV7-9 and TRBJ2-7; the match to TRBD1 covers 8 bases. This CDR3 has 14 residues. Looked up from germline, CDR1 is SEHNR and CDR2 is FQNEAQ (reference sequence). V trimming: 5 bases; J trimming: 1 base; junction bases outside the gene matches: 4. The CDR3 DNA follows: TGTGCCAGCAGCCCAGGGGGCTGGTCCTACGAGCAGTACTTC. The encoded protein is CASSPGGWSYEQYF.